This entry is about one T cell receptor (beta chain). Its antigen is still unknown. Qualities for individual bases were not recorded, and no much larger clone is one base off. A distance of 9 bases separates the germline ends of V and J, which lose 2 bases and 2 bases respectively. From the germline V gene (reference sequence), CDR1 is MNHNY and CDR2 is SVGAGI. The CDR3 contains 14 residues, cysteine and phenylalanine counted. The retained sequence is limited to the CDR3, 42 bases, with the frame set at the first base. This entry belongs to a study of CD8 T cell repertoires and HIV-1 epitope variants (dated by TCRdb to the early 2020s). Study-level background: In separate culture wells, T cells were stimulated with each of twenty-five peptides that represented autologous and known Gag and Nef epitope variants. A total of around 84 T cell cultures were run, with each culture condition done in triplicate except for one peptide, which was done in duplicate. The cultures were grown for about ten days in IMDM with gentamicin, and half of the media was changed on days 3 and 7 with IL-2, IL-7 and IL-15 added. A CMV, EBV and flu peptide pool, the Ebola AY9 epitope as negative control, and a no-peptide well were included as control conditions. T cells were enriched with the EasySep Human T Cell Enrichment Kit and co-cultured with equal numbers of autologous T cell-negative cells as antigen-presenting cells. The epitopes tested were three Gag epitope families plus Nef HW9 and YT9. An aliquot of 1M T cells was set aside as an uncultured baseline condition, separate from the roughly 84 T cell cultures. The full study reports these points: About 5 clonotypes recognized the Nef KF9 family and one clonotype recognized the HW9 family, while no responses were seen to the TAALDMSHF plasma variant. The assay identified only TCR beta chains and indicated proliferation to antigen, not T cell function or cytokine profile. Roughly 9 antigen-specific TCR beta clonotypes were identified, and six of them appeared cross-reactive for autologous or known escape epitope variants.

The EasySep Human CD8+ T Cell Enrichment Kit was used on day 10 to isolate CD8+ T cells from every culture. The immunoSEQ platform was used to sequence TCR beta CDR3 regions at survey depth. The QIAamp DNA micro kit was used to extract genomic DNA from every cultured and uncultured CD8+ T cell population. The paper's data handling went like this. Samples with fewer than 5,000 productive reads were excluded, resulting in the removal of about 6% of the roughly 75 HIV peptide-stimulated cultures. Sequences were trimmed to CDR3 by a MANAFEST web app, and nonproductive sequences, CDR3s under 5 amino acids, and sequences not starting with C or ending with F/W were removed. To count as antigen-specific, a clonotype had to be expanded in at least 2 of 3 replicates compared with the no-peptide control at FDR 0.01, and only within one epitope family. In addition, a specific clonotype needed a frequency at least fivefold higher than in wells stimulated with peptides from other epitope families. TCRdb carries this immuneACCESS record with in-frame sequences only. Its versions omit some clonotypes, under half of them owing to an unresolved V gene in the studies checked, with the rest unexplained. D and trimming were read from the DNA, whereas the V and J calls and clone size are those reported in that table. The sample profile shows approximately 5,000 clones; approximately 70% of them were found once. The ten biggest clones cover more than 40% of the sample.

This TCR was recovered from a male donor with HIV. The sequence is built from TRBV6-6 and TRBJ1-2; no confident D gene assignment can be made. Source material: cultured CD8+ T cells derived from PBMCs. The DNA is as follows: TGTGCCAGCAGTTACGTGGCAGTCAACTATGGCTACACCTTC. Its translation reads: CASSYVAVNYGYTF.